The present entry profiles one T cell receptor (beta chain) with its context. A PCR-confirmed or clinician-diagnosed COVID-19 case had contacted exposed participants within 2 weeks of entry. This sample stems from a study of blood T cell repertoires in COVID-19. Under the authors' procedure: Counts of nucleated cells, estimated from reference gene primer amplification, were obtained. Using immunoSEQ multiplex PCR, the repertoire was profiled, and TCRdb retains in-frame clones only, with some absent. From that table come the V and J calls and clone size; the DNA was used to work out D and trimming. The data show 200,000 to 250,000 clones, 83% seen once. V shed 5 bases, J shed 9 bases, and the junction held 5 bases outside the gene matches. In germline, CDR1 is LNHDA, CDR2 SQIVND (reference sequence). The CDR3 totals 12 residues.

V is TRBV19 and J is TRBJ1-1, with 8 bases lining up with TRBD1. Sequenced: PBMCs or T cells enriched from blood (not recorded which). This sequence was found in a middle-aged woman who had been exposed to COVID-19. The CDR3 region has the DNA TGTGCCAGTAGTTATCCAGGGGGCCAAGCTTTCTTT. Protein product: CASSYPGGQAFF.